The 23 T cell receptor beta chains below all came from one sample that was sequenced in a study of T cells after yellow fever vaccination. TCRdb re-analysed the 5' RACE reads in MiXCR, keeping a single row per CDR3 protein. The sample includes some 120,000 distinct CDR3 sequences, nearly 7.5% seen only once; the top ten take nearly 2.5%. Sample: CD4+ T cells sorted from PBMCs, taken roughly 10 days after the first yellow fever vaccination. The receptors here all came from a man in his late teens or twenties who received the YFV17D yellow fever vaccine.

This clonotype occurred once. The chain couples TRBV10-3 to TRBJ2-1; D is undetermined. The CDR3 sequence is 14 residues long. The germline CDR1 and CDR2 sequences are ENHRY and SYGVKD. V was cut by 6 bases and J by 8 bases, with 17 bases left in between. The CDR3 DNA reads as TGTGCCATCAGCCCCCGCCTCTCCTGGGATGAGCAGTTCTTC. Protein sequence: CAISPRLSWDEQFF.

This clonotype was seen ten or more times. The J gene is TRBJ2-2, the V gene TRBV5-4; TRBD1 matches 8 bases. Germline CDR1 and CDR2: SGHNT and YYREEE (reference sequence). V was pared by 0 bases and J by 3 bases, with 7 bases of the junction left unmatched. There are 17 residues in the CDR3. DNA of the CDR3: TGTGCCAGCAGCTTGGGAGGGGCACAGGGGGACACCGGGGAGCTGTTTTTT. Its translation: CASSLGGAQGDTGELFF.

The rearrangement joins TRBV7-6 to TRBJ1-2; TRBD1 might be the D (5 bases). The CDR3 is 12 amino acids. Looked up from germline, CDR1 is SGHVS and CDR2 is FNYEAQ. V was shortened by 3 bases and J by 8 bases, with 10 bases between the two germline ends. CDR3 in DNA: TGTGCCAGCAGCTTGTCAGGGCGCGGCTACACCTTC. This translates into CASSLSGRGYTF.

This clonotype was counted at least ten times. This sequence joins TRBV7-3 and TRBJ2-2; D might be TRBD1 or TRBD2, each matching 5 bases. Germline V CDR1 and CDR2: SGHTA, FQGTGA. V lost 4 bases to trimming and J lost 6 bases, with 15 bases between them. The CDR3 totals 15 residues. CDR3 loop: CASSSTVGTAGELFF. The CDR3 DNA reads as TGTGCCAGCAGCTCCACGGTGGGGACGGCCGGGGAGCTGTTTTTT. The full variable domain, completed using reference TRBV7-3 and TRBJ2-2, is GAGVSQTPSNKVTEKGKYVELRCDPISGHTALYWYRQSLGQGPEFLIYFQGTGAADDSGLPNDRFFAVRPEGSVSTLKIQRTERGDSAVYLCASSSTVGTAGELFFGEGSRLTVL.

This clonotype was observed a handful of times. This chain connects TRBV12-3 or TRBV12-4 to TRBJ1-1, with 9 bases lining up with TRBD1. With V trimmed by 4 bases and J by 1 base, 10 bases remained unmatched. The CDR3 extends over 17 amino acids. This CDR3 reads CASSSGTGSGWNTEAFF. DNA for the CDR3: TGTGCCAGCAGTTCTGGGACAGGGTCGGGATGGAACACTGAAGCTTTCTTT.

Details on this clonotype: Since a much larger clone is just one base distant, this may be a read error. The chain employs TRBV21-1 and TRBJ1-5; the listed D gene, TRBD1, was not tested against the DNA. TRBV21-1 corresponds to a pseudogene. The CDR3 contains 12 residues. The CDR3 bases are TGTGCCAGCCTATCTCGGGGGGAAGACCAGCATTTT. It specifies CASLSRGEDQHF.

Regarding this clonotype: A much larger clone is a single base away; this may be a read error. The chain has TRBV10-3 and TRBJ2-3; D perhaps matches TRBD1 (5 bases). Judging by the DNA end, TRBJ1-5 fits better; the J call may be wrong. This CDR3 has 13 amino acids. CDR1 is ENHRY and CDR2 is SYGVKD in the germline V gene. CDR3 bases: TGTGCCATCAGGGCAGGGACCACAGATACGCAGCATTTT. Protein: CAIRAGTTDTQHF.

This clonotype has a count of ten or more. The genes are TRBV12-3 or TRBV12-4 and TRBJ2-3, with 8 bases lining up with TRBD2. The V gene end was trimmed by 2 bases and the J gene end by 3 bases; junction bases not matched to a gene: 4. The CDR3 is made up of 15 amino acids. As DNA, the CDR3 is TGTGCCAGCAGTTTATGGCGGGGGGCGACAGATACGCAGTATTTT. As protein: CASSLWRGATDTQYF.

This clonotype was seen at least ten times. This chain connects TRBV5-6 to TRBJ2-4; 8 bases match TRBD1. This CDR3 contains 17 residues. V lost 4 bases to trimming and J lost 0 bases; unmatched junction nucleotides: 9. Germline CDR1 is SGHDT and CDR2 is YYEEEE. CDR3 region: CASSNKTGDLAKNIQYF. CDR3 sequence (DNA): TGTGCCAGCAGCAATAAGACAGGGGACTTAGCCAAAAACATTCAGTACTTC.

In this sample, this clonotype turned up many times. J is TRBJ1-2 and V is TRBV7-9; possibly TRBD1 for D (6 bases). The CDR3 is made up of 14 amino acids. Germline V gives CDR1 SEHNR, CDR2 FQNEAQ (reference sequence). V was shortened by 5 bases and J by 1 base, with 11 bases between the two germline ends. CDR3 region: CASSASRGNYGYTF. As DNA, the CDR3 is TGTGCCAGCAGCGCTAGCAGGGGTAACTATGGCTACACCTTC. The variable domain in full, completed from reference TRBV7-9 and TRBJ1-2, reads DTGVSQNPRHKITKRGQNVTFRCDPISEHNRLYWYRQTLGQGPEFLTYFQNEAQLEKSRLLSDRFSAERPKGSFSTLEIQRTEQGDSAMYLCASSASRGNYGYTFGSGTRLTVV.

This clonotype was seen at least ten times. The chain joins TRBV15 to TRBJ1-5; no clear D gene. Deletions cut 3 bases from V and 5 bases from J, with 17 bases between. Germline V gene sequence: CDR1 LNHNV, CDR2 YYDKDF (reference sequence). This CDR3 has 16 amino acids. The CDR3 protein is CATSSGLWQIYQPQHF. Written as DNA, the CDR3 is TGTGCCACCAGCAGTGGCCTCTGGCAGATCTATCAGCCCCAGCATTTT.

Many counts were recorded for this clonotype. The V call is TRBV13, the J call TRBJ2-4; no clear D gene. The CDR3 consists of 14 residues. The V gene's germline CDR1 is PRHDT and CDR2 FYEKMQ (reference sequence). V dropped 6 bases and J dropped 0 bases, with 9 bases sitting between them. The CDR3 is CASRQYLAKNIQYF. The CDR3 DNA sequence: TGTGCCAGCAGGCAGTACCTAGCCAAAAACATTCAGTACTTC.

The sample holds many counts of this clonotype. The chain uses TRBV5-1 and TRBJ2-5, with 9 bases that match TRBD1. Germline V gives CDR1 SGHRS, CDR2 YFSETQ. The junction had 5 bases not matched to a gene; V was cut back by 4 bases and J by 4 bases. The length of the CDR3 is 14 residues. The CDR3 DNA sequence: TGCGCCAGCAGCGCGGGGACAGGGTTAGAGACCCAGTACTTC. As protein: CASSAGTGLETQYF.

This clonotype was seen at least ten times. The gene calls are TRBV5-1 and TRBJ2-7; TRBD1 might be the D (6 bases). In germline, CDR1 is SGHRS, CDR2 YFSETQ. CDR3 length: 13 amino acids. V was trimmed by 7 bases and J by 7 bases, leaving 18 bases between them. CDR3 amino acids: CASGRDTMSEQYV. The CDR3 DNA reads TGCGCCAGCGGCCGGGACACCATGTCTGAGCAGTACGTC.

This clonotype was seen at least ten times. V usage is TRBV3-1 and J usage is TRBJ2-1, with a tentative D call TRBD2 (5 bases). Trimming shortened V by 3 bases and J by 7 bases, and 7 bases separated the two germline ends. The germline V gene has CDR1 LGHDT and CDR2 YNNKEL (reference sequence). This CDR3 is built from 12 residues. As DNA, the CDR3 is TGTGCCAGCAGCCAGGGGAGTAATGAGCAGTTCTTC. Protein: CASSQGSNEQFF.

This clonotype was observed at least ten times. The rearrangement uses TRBV5-1 and TRBJ1-4, with 7 bases aligning to TRBD1. The trim removed 4 bases at V and 7 bases at J, leaving 10 bases unmatched. Looked up from germline, CDR1 is SGHRS and CDR2 is YFSETQ. The length of the CDR3 is 15 residues. In DNA, the CDR3 is TGCGCCAGCAGCCTTCAACCGGGACAGTTTGAAAAACTGTTTTTT. It encodes CASSLQPGQFEKLFF. The full variable domain, completed using reference TRBV5-1 and TRBJ1-4, is KAGVTQTPRYLIKTRGQQVTLSCSPISGHRSVSWYQQTPGQGLQFLFEYFSETQRNKGNFPGRFSGRQFSNSRSEMNVSTLELGDSALYLCASSLQPGQFEKLFFGSGTQLSVL.

This clonotype was recorded many times. V gene TRBV15 combines with J gene TRBJ2-2, with TRBD2 matching over 7 bases. This CDR3 is built from 16 residues. Unmatched junction bases numbered 4, after V lost 1 base and J lost 2 bases. Germline CDR1 and CDR2: LNHNV and YYDKDF (reference sequence). This CDR3 reads CATSRGPSGNTGELFF. CDR3 DNA sequence: TGTGCCACCAGCAGAGGCCCTAGCGGAAACACCGGGGAGCTGTTTTTT.

This clonotype was seen ten or more times. The gene calls are TRBV20-1 and TRBJ2-2, with a tentative D call TRBD2 (5 bases). CDR1 and CDR2 from the germline V gene are DFQATT and SNEGSKA (reference sequence). The CDR3 extends over 12 amino acids. Between the trimmed V and J ends, which lost 6 bases and 5 bases, there was a span of 10 bases. CDR3 sequence (DNA): TGCAGTGCCGCCCGGAGGACCGGGGAGCTGTTTTTT. As protein: CSAARRTGELFF.

This sequence joins TRBV3-1 and TRBJ1-6; possible D gene TRBD1, 5 bases. Germline CDR1 LGHDT, CDR2 YNNKEL (reference sequence). V was pared by 0 bases and J by 8 bases, with 20 bases between. CDR3 length: 18 residues. DNA of the CDR3: TGTGCCAGCAGCCAAGATATAAAGACCCGCGGGGGTTATTCACCCCTCCACTTT. It is translated as CASSQDIKTRGGYSPLHF.

As to this clonotype: A read error may produce the germline difference seen at one junction end. As DNA, the CDR3 is TGTGCCAGGAGCTCGGGGCAAGAGACCCAGTACTTC. Amino acids: CARSSGQETQYF. The chain combines TRBV5-6 with TRBJ2-5; D is perhaps TRBD2 (5 bases). The CDR3 consists of 12 residues. Germline assignment: CDR1 SGHDT and CDR2 YYEEEE.

The rearrangement uses TRBV6-5 and TRBJ1-5; D is possibly TRBD1 (5 bases). The ends were cut back, 6 bases at V and 4 bases at J, with 13 bases in the middle. Germline CDR1 and CDR2: MNHEY and SVGAGI. CDR3 length equals 14 residues. CDR3 residues: CASRTGPENQPQHF. CDR3 bases: TGTGCCAGCAGAACGGGACCGGAGAATCAGCCCCAGCATTTT.

The sample holds many counts of this clonotype. The chain is built from TRBV2 and TRBJ2-7; D is ambiguous. Trimming shortened V by 3 bases and J by 0 bases, and 15 bases separated the two germline ends. The CDR3 contains 16 residues. Germline CDR1 reads SNHLY; CDR2 reads FYNNEI. CDR3: CASSDRSLSPSYEQYV. The CDR3 region has the DNA TGTGCCAGCAGTGATAGGTCCTTGTCGCCCTCCTACGAGCAGTACGTC.

This clonotype was seen at least ten times. This chain uses TRBV9 with TRBJ2-5; TRBD1 is a possible D gene (5 bases). The V end lost 4 bases, the J end lost 0 bases, and 10 bases lay between the germline ends. Germline loops: CDR1 SGDLS, CDR2 YYNGEE. This CDR3 contains 14 residues. This CDR3 is CASSLRTNQETQYF. CDR3 in DNA: TGTGCCAGCAGCCTACGGACAAACCAAGAGACCCAGTACTTC.